This section outlines one T cell receptor (beta chain) sequence together with its context. This CDR3 comprises 14 residues. Germline V gene lookup returns CDR1 SQVTM and CDR2 ANQGSEA. Germline trimming cut 7 bases from V and 5 bases from J; bases unmatched to any gene: 4. This sample stems from a study of cytomegalovirus exposure and HLA in healthy donors. PCR was performed using 60 Vbeta and 13 Jbeta primers. Sequencing used immunoSEQ multiplex PCR; TCRdb keeps in-frame clones, though not all of them. Here the sample spans approximately 150,000 clones, approximately 82% being singletons. Material for sequencing was PBMCs. This TCR was sampled from a male donor in good health and CMV-seronegative. V gene TRBV29-1 combines with J gene TRBJ2-4; 14 bases are shared with TRBD2. The CDR3 loop is CSGRLAGGQNIQYF. The CDR3 bases are TGCAGCGGCCGACTAGCGGGGGGGCAAAACATTCAGTACTTC. Supplemented by reference TRBV29-1 and TRBJ2-4, the full variable domain reads SAVISQKPSRDICQRGTSLTIQCQVDSQVTMMFWYRQQPGQSLTLIATANQGSEATYESGFVIDKFPISRPNLTFSTLTVSNMSPEDSSIYLCSGRLAGGQNIQYFGAGTRLSVL.